These 4 T cell receptor beta chains were sequenced from one sample in a study of cytomegalovirus exposure and HLA in healthy donors. Use of 60 Vbeta and 13 Jbeta primers characterized the PCR. Only in-frame clones appear in the TCRdb table, and some are missing; sequencing was by immunoSEQ multiplex PCR. This repertoire shows around 150,000 clones, roughly 9.4% found once; its top ten account for less than 2%. Sequenced: PBMCs. The receptors stem from a male donor in good health and CMV-seronegative.

In its sample, this clone was seen a few times. This chain connects TRBV15 to TRBJ1-4; D gene uncertain. CDR3 length equals 13 residues. Germline loops: CDR1 LNHNV, CDR2 YYDKDF (reference sequence). With 4 bases removed from V and 7 bases from J, the gap between germline ends came to 10 bases. The CDR3 region is CATSTAEGEKLFF. The CDR3 DNA reads TGTGCCACCAGCACCGCGGAGGGTGAAAAACTGTTTTTT.

This clone came up a few times. The chain combines TRBV14 with TRBJ2-7; TRBD1 might be the D (5 bases). Germline V gene data show CDR1 as SGHDN and CDR2 as FVKESK. The CDR3 length is 15 residues. Trimming cost V 0 bases and J 1 base, with 10 bases left between them. The CDR3 nucleotides are TGTGCCAGCAGCCAAGACACAGGAACATCCTACGAGCAGTACTTC. This codes for CASSQDTGTSYEQYF.

This clone turned up a few times. The chain employs TRBV5-4 and TRBJ1-2; D perhaps matches TRBD1 (5 bases). The germline gives CDR1 SGHNT, CDR2 YYREEE (reference sequence). CDR3 length: 13 residues. Trimming left V 4 bases short and J 4 bases short, with 11 bases between. CDR3 bases: TGTGCCAGCAGCCGACAGCCTGGCTATGGCTACACCTTC. Its translation is CASSRQPGYGYTF. Drawing the rest from reference TRBV5-4 and TRBJ1-2, the complete variable domain is ETGVTQSPTHLIKTRGQQVTLRCSSQSGHNTVSWYQQALGQGPQFIFQYYREEENGRGNFPPRFSGLQFPNYSSELNVNALELDDSALYLCASSRQPGYGYTFGSGTRLTVV.

The gene calls are TRBV19 and TRBJ2-2; maybe TRBD2 (5 bases). Germline CDR1 LNHDA, CDR2 SQIVND (reference sequence). The V gene lost 4 bases and the J gene lost 2 bases, with 11 bases spanning the gap. The CDR3 is 15 residues long. The CDR3 spells CASSTDWGNTGELFF. The CDR3 region has the DNA TGTGCCAGTAGTACGGACTGGGGAAACACCGGGGAGCTGTTTTTT.